This TCR beta chain was captured by sequencing in a study of TIL therapy for anti-PD-1-resistant metastatic lung cancer. Study as a whole: Patients had a median age of about 50 years (range about 35-85). Most patients had lung adenocarcinoma.

The libraries were made with immunoSEQ v3. Survey-level samples got 1.5 million to 2.5 million read pairs; deep-level samples got about 4.5-6.5 million. TCRdb's table, derived via immunoSEQ multiplex PCR, lists solely in-frame clones and lacks some. Here the sample spans roughly 10,000 clones, 55% to 70% being singletons. The CDR3 is 14 residues long. The sample's time point: pre-treatment sample, taken before nivolumab and TIL therapy. Most excised metastases sampled were pleural nodules or supraclavicular lymph nodes. Tumor harvest preceded PD-1/PD-L1 blockade, followed by nivolumab treatment. The sample here was tumor tissue, taken at baseline. This TCR came from a person aged 25-85 years with non-small cell lung cancer. The rearrangement links TRBV21-1 to TRBJ1-2. TRBV21-1 is marked as a pseudogene. The CDR3 coding sequence is TGTGCTTATCGGGGGGTGGTTCGGGACTATGGCTACACCTTC. Protein product: CAYRGVVRDYGYTF.